The rows below give T cell receptor beta chains drawn from one sample of a study of OX40 agonist ivuxolimab in advanced cancers. Here immunoSEQ multiplex PCR was the method, and the copy in TCRdb shows in-frame clones only, minus some. This table holds 55,000 to 90,000 clones, roughly 80% found once. The sample consisted of CD4+ or CD8+ T cells sorted from blood, taken in a trial of the OX40 agonist ivuxolimab. Receptors originate from an adult with an advanced solid tumor such as melanoma, head and neck, liver or kidney cancer. Each CDR3 is given with its conserved first and last residue. The order of the fields is CDR3 protein, CDR3 DNA, V gene, clone size, CDR3 length, D gene, J gene. D genes are given only for firm matches. Not all rows give a size; the values are once, few, many and, for expanded clones, a class.

CDR3 protein: CAITQDSTSKQYF; CDR3 DNA: TGTGCCATCACCCAAGATTCCACTTCCAAGCAGTACTTC; V gene: TRBV10-3; clone size: few; CDR3 length: 13; D gene: -; J gene: TRBJ2-7
CDR3 protein: CASTIQETQYF; CDR3 DNA: TGTGCCAGCACCATCCAAGAGACCCAGTACTTC; V gene: TRBV6-6; clone size: -; CDR3 length: 11; D gene: -; J gene: TRBJ2-5
CDR3 protein: CASSEAGGNQPQHF; CDR3 DNA: TGTGCCAGCAGTGAAGCGGGGGGCAATCAGCCCCAGCATTTT; V gene: TRBV6-1; clone size: -; CDR3 length: 14; D gene: -; J gene: TRBJ1-5
CDR3 protein: CASSESGTRSQPQHF; CDR3 DNA: TGTGCCAGCAGTGAGAGTGGGACAAGAAGCCAGCCCCAGCATTTT; V gene: TRBV6-1; clone size: -; CDR3 length: 15; D gene: -; J gene: TRBJ1-5
CDR3 protein: CASSQGRTGFGETQYF; CDR3 DNA: TGTGCCAGCAGCCAAGGGAGGACAGGGTTTGGAGAGACCCAGTACTTC; V gene: TRBV4-2; clone size: -; CDR3 length: 16; D gene: TRBD1; J gene: TRBJ2-5
CDR3 protein: CAWSVREAGGTYYTDTQYF; CDR3 DNA: TGTGCCTGGAGTGTACGCGAGGCAGGGGGGACTTACTACACAGATACGCAGTATTTT; V gene: TRBV30; clone size: -; CDR3 length: 19; D gene: -; J gene: TRBJ2-3
CDR3 protein: CASSLQGSKNIQYF; CDR3 DNA: TGTGCCAGCAGCCTGCAGGGGTCCAAAAACATTCAGTACTTC; V gene: TRBV14; clone size: -; CDR3 length: 14; D gene: -; J gene: TRBJ2-4
CDR3 protein: CASSEGLGRTYEQYF; CDR3 DNA: TGTGCCAGCAGTGAAGGTCTGGGACGGACCTACGAGCAGTACTTC; V gene: TRBV6-1; clone size: -; CDR3 length: 15; D gene: -; J gene: TRBJ2-7
CDR3 protein: CASSPGTSGVTDTQYF; CDR3 DNA: TGCGCCAGCAGCCCAGGGACTAGCGGGGTCACAGATACGCAGTATTTT; V gene: TRBV4-1; clone size: -; CDR3 length: 16; D gene: TRBD2; J gene: TRBJ2-3
CDR3 protein: CASSPWTGVGGYTF; CDR3 DNA: TGTGCCAGCTCGCCGTGGACAGGGGTTGGTGGCTACACCTTC; V gene: TRBV18; clone size: -; CDR3 length: 14; D gene: TRBD1; J gene: TRBJ1-2
CDR3 protein: CASSVDRWGTDTQYF; CDR3 DNA: TGTGCCAGCAGCGTAGATCGATGGGGCACAGATACGCAGTATTTT; V gene: TRBV9; clone size: -; CDR3 length: 15; D gene: -; J gene: TRBJ2-3
CDR3 protein: CASSTQGAVNEKLFF; CDR3 DNA: TGTGCCAGCAGCACACAGGGGGCGGTTAATGAAAAACTGTTTTTT; V gene: TRBV7-9; clone size: -; CDR3 length: 15; D gene: TRBD1; J gene: TRBJ1-4
CDR3 protein: CASSATQGANYGYTF; CDR3 DNA: TGTGCCAGCAGTGCTACACAGGGAGCTAACTATGGCTACACCTTC; V gene: TRBV6-4; clone size: -; CDR3 length: 15; D gene: -; J gene: TRBJ1-2
CDR3 protein: CASSIAGLRDTQYF; CDR3 DNA: TGTGCCAGTAGTATAGCTGGTCTGAGGGATACGCAGTATTTT; V gene: TRBV19; clone size: once; CDR3 length: 14; D gene: -; J gene: TRBJ2-3
CDR3 protein: CASTRLETYNEQFF; CDR3 DNA: TGTGCCAGCACCCGACTGGAGACCTACAATGAGCAGTTCTTC; V gene: TRBV6-9; clone size: -; CDR3 length: 14; D gene: -; J gene: TRBJ2-1
CDR3 protein: CASSLGRPTGELFF; CDR3 DNA: TGTGCCAGCAGCTTAGGGAGGCCCACCGGGGAGCTGTTTTTT; V gene: TRBV7-9; clone size: -; CDR3 length: 14; D gene: -; J gene: TRBJ2-2
CDR3 protein: CASSYVDGKTGELFF; CDR3 DNA: TGTGCCAGCAGTTACGTGGATGGCAAAACCGGGGAGCTGTTTTTT; V gene: TRBV6-5; clone size: -; CDR3 length: 15; D gene: -; J gene: TRBJ2-2
CDR3 protein: CASSLSRDGRSGGYGYTF; CDR3 DNA: TGTGCCAGCAGCCTTAGCCGGGACGGAAGGTCGGGAGGGTATGGCTACACCTTC; V gene: TRBV2; clone size: -; CDR3 length: 18; D gene: -; J gene: TRBJ1-2
CDR3 protein: CASRGLGPERASYNSPLHF; CDR3 DNA: TGTGCCAGCAGGGGCCTTGGACCGGAGAGGGCCTCCTATAATTCACCCCTCCACTTT; V gene: TRBV2; clone size: -; CDR3 length: 19; D gene: -; J gene: TRBJ1-6
CDR3 protein: CASTKRDRGRWGYTF; CDR3 DNA: TGTGCCAGCACAAAAAGGGACAGGGGGCGATGGGGCTACACCTTC; V gene: TRBV28; clone size: -; CDR3 length: 15; D gene: TRBD1; J gene: TRBJ1-2